This T cell receptor (beta chain) was documented in a study of cytomegalovirus exposure and HLA in healthy donors. After removal of 5 bases from V and 0 bases from J, the junction contained 7 bases not matched to a gene. CDR1 and CDR2 from the germline V gene are SGHVS and FNYEAQ. This CDR3 has 16 residues. Study outcomes and limitations: When analyzed later, a missense DCLRE1C variant was found to be linked to TCR beta V- and J-gene trimming.

The PCR made use of 60 Vbeta and 13 Jbeta primers. Generated by immunoSEQ multiplex PCR, the TCRdb table keeps only in-frame clones and is missing some. The table has roughly 130,000 clones, about 71% seen once. A few counts support this clone. What it binds is not known. Sequences were obtained from PBMCs. The clonotype originates from a woman aged 60 to 75 in good health and CMV-seropositive. The chain is built from TRBV7-6 and TRBJ2-1; 7 nucleotides align to TRBD2. The CDR3 coding sequence is TGTGCCAGCAGCGGGGCTAGCGGCAGCTCCTACAATGAGCAGTTCTTC. Translation: CASSGASGSSYNEQFF.